Following are 27 T cell receptor beta chains from one sample sequenced in a study of human T cells and chemical hapten exposure. The time point: pre-sensitization, week 0. Treatment here: therapeutic diphenylcyclopropenone sensitization with weekly scalp DPC. TCRdb reprocessed the RACE reads with MiXCR, giving one entry per CDR3 protein. The data show tens of thousands of distinct CDR3 sequences, roughly a tenth seen once. The source was whole blood, collected in connection with sensitization to the hapten diphenylcyclopropenone (DPC). The receptors stem from a woman in her thirties or forties with alopecia areata. Some clones in this sample may be carry-over from other donors' samples.

This clonotype was detected many times. The V gene is TRBV11-2, the J gene TRBJ2-4, with D possibly being TRBD1 (5 bases). This CDR3 contains 15 residues. V was shortened by 2 bases and J by 0 bases, with 8 bases between the two germline ends. Germline CDR1 SGHAT, CDR2 FQNNGV. This CDR3 reads CASSLWGAAKNIQYF. In DNA, the CDR3 is TGTGCCAGCAGCTTATGGGGCGCAGCCAAAAACATTCAGTACTTC.

The CDR3 DNA reads as TGCGCCAGCAGCCACCCTGGAGGGGGGGCGTCCTACAATGAGCAGTTCTTC. It specifies CASSHPGGGASYNEQFF. The V gene is TRBV4-1, the J gene TRBJ2-1; possibly TRBD2 for D (7 bases). Germline CDR1 reads MGHRA; CDR2 reads YSYEKL. V lost 3 bases, J lost 1 base, and 16 bases lay in between. There are 17 residues in the CDR3.

This clonotype was picked up many times. The chain recombines TRBV6-2 or TRBV6-3 with TRBJ2-6; D unclear. The V and J ends lost 6 bases and 7 bases respectively, with 13 bases between them. The CDR3 consists of 14 residues. Germline values: CDR1 MNHEY, CDR2 SVGEGT. The CDR3 sequence is CASSRKIVANVLTF. CDR3 coding DNA: TGTGCCAGCAGCCGTAAGATTGTAGCCAACGTCCTGACTTTC.

This clonotype was detected many times. The chain uses TRBV19 and TRBJ2-1, with 7 bases that match TRBD2. The CDR3 is 15 residues long. Trimming removed 3 bases from V and 4 bases from J; junction bases left unmatched: 6. Germline V gives CDR1 LNHDA, CDR2 SQIVND (reference sequence). The CDR3 here is CASSMGPSGYNEQFF. Written as DNA, the CDR3 is TGTGCCAGTAGTATGGGGCCTAGCGGTTACAATGAGCAGTTCTTC.

This clonotype showed up many times. The chain has TRBV5-1 and TRBJ2-7, with D possibly being TRBD2 (5 bases). V shed 5 bases and J shed 7 bases, with 16 bases lying between them. There are 13 residues in the CDR3. The germline V gene has CDR1 SGHRS and CDR2 YFSETQ. CDR3: CASSEGRMREQYF. CDR3 DNA sequence: TGCGCCAGCAGTGAGGGCCGTATGAGAGAGCAGTACTTC.

This clonotype appeared many times. The V and J genes are TRBV6-1 and TRBJ2-5; perhaps D is TRBD1 or TRBD2 (5 bases each). This CDR3 is 14 amino acids long. V was shortened by 6 bases and J by 5 bases, with 16 bases between the two germline ends. Germline loops: CDR1 MNHNS, CDR2 SASEGT. The CDR3 reads CASSSRDDIETQYF. In nucleotides, the CDR3 is TGTGCCAGCAGCTCCCGGGACGACATCGAGACCCAGTACTTC.

This clonotype was recorded at least ten times. The J gene is TRBJ2-5, the V gene TRBV19; tentatively, D is TRBD1 (6 bases). CDR1 is LNHDA and CDR2 is SQIVND in the germline V gene (reference sequence). The CDR3 spans 15 residues. Between the trimmed V and J ends, which lost 3 bases and 1 base, there was a span of 12 bases. This chain's CDR3 is CASSIQQGPQETQYF. In DNA, the CDR3 is TGTGCCAGTAGTATTCAACAGGGTCCCCAAGAGACCCAGTACTTC.

The chain links TRBV28 to TRBJ1-5; the D is unclear. V dropped 7 bases and J dropped 5 bases, with 9 bases sitting between them. Germline V gene data show CDR1 as MDHEN and CDR2 as SYDVKM. The CDR3 contains 12 residues. CDR3 amino acids: CASTPYDQPQHF. The CDR3 DNA follows: TGTGCCAGCACCCCGTACGATCAGCCCCAGCATTTT.

This clonotype turned up a few times. This chain uses TRBV9 with TRBJ2-2, with 7 bases aligning to TRBD1. Germline CDR1 and CDR2: SGDLS and YYNGEE. This CDR3 has 16 amino acids. V shed 0 bases, J shed 6 bases, and the junction held 8 bases outside the gene matches. The CDR3 reads CASSVGPGGEAGELFF. CDR3 DNA: TGTGCCAGCAGCGTAGGTCCAGGGGGAGAGGCCGGGGAGCTGTTTTTT.

This clonotype was observed a handful of times. The CDR3 is CASSARQGDGNTIYF. CDR3 nucleotide sequence: TGTGCCAGCAGCGCGAGACAGGGGGATGGAAACACCATATATTTT. V gene TRBV7-9 combines with J gene TRBJ1-3, with 9 nucleotides matching TRBD1. The V and J ends lost 5 bases and 3 bases, in that order; junction bases with no gene match: 5. Germline-derived CDR1 and CDR2 are SEHNR and FQNEAQ (reference sequence). The CDR3 consists of 15 residues.

The rearrangement uses TRBV10-2 and TRBJ1-5; D perhaps matches TRBD1 (5 bases). CDR3 length: 14 residues. Deletions cut 8 bases from V and 0 bases from J, with 11 bases between. The V gene's germline CDR1 is WSHSY and CDR2 SAAADI. The CDR3, as DNA: TGCGCCAGCTCGCGAGGGGCTAGCAATCAGCCCCAGCATTTT. Translated, it gives CASSRGASNQPQHF.

This clonotype was seen ten or more times. CDR3 sequence: CASSEARQGWYGYTF. As DNA, the CDR3 is TGTGCCAGCAGTGAAGCCAGACAGGGGTGGTATGGCTACACCTTC. The J gene is TRBJ1-2, the V gene TRBV2; 8 bases map to TRBD1. CDR1 is SNHLY, CDR2 FYNNEI, per germline. Trimming cost V 0 bases and J 5 bases; bases outside gene matches: 5. CDR3 length equals 15 residues.

This clonotype occurred many times. The chain employs TRBV4-1 and TRBJ1-5; 7 bases line up with TRBD1. Germline V gene sequence: CDR1 MGHRA, CDR2 YSYEKL. This CDR3 comprises 15 residues. Trimming at V came to 1 base and at J to 4 bases, leaving 4 bases not matched to a gene. The CDR3 DNA follows: TGCGCCAGCAGCCAAGGCCCGGGACAGAATCAGCCCCAGCATTTT. It codes for CASSQGPGQNQPQHF.

This clonotype was detected a few times. This sequence joins TRBV12-3 or TRBV12-4 and TRBJ2-3, with D hard to call. V was shortened by 4 bases and J by 6 bases, with 11 bases between the two germline ends. This CDR3 has 13 amino acids. In DNA form, the CDR3 reads TGTGCCAGCAGTTCCTGGGGTGGGGATACGCAGTATTTT. It codes for CASSSWGGDTQYF.

This sequence joins TRBV7-9 and TRBJ2-1; 11 bases map to TRBD2. The CDR3 loop spans 17 amino acids. J gave up 0 bases and V 5 bases, and 6 bases lay outside the gene matches. Germline V gene data show CDR1 as SEHNR and CDR2 as FQNEAQ (reference sequence). CDR3 DNA: TGTGCCAGCAGCCGAACTAGCGGGGGAAGCTCCTACAATGAGCAGTTCTTC. Amino acid sequence: CASSRTSGGSSYNEQFF.

This chain uses TRBV2 with TRBJ2-2; D may be TRBD1 (6 bases). The CDR3 contains 15 residues. Trimming shortened V by 6 bases and J by 1 base, and 12 bases separated the two germline ends. The germline gives CDR1 SNHLY, CDR2 FYNNEI. The CDR3 spells CASRASRGNTGELFF. CDR3 bases: TGTGCCAGCAGGGCTAGCAGGGGGAACACCGGGGAGCTGTTTTTT.

At least ten counts were recorded for this clonotype. The chain combines TRBV7-2 with TRBJ2-1, with 8 bases that match TRBD2. This CDR3 comprises 15 residues. V shed 4 bases and J 6 bases; nucleotides not matched to a gene: 8. Germline V gene sequence: CDR1 SGHTA, CDR2 FQGNSA. CDR3 amino acids: CASSSTRTSRNEQFF. For the CDR3, the DNA is TGTGCCAGCAGCTCAACCCGGACTAGCCGCAATGAGCAGTTCTTC.

This clonotype was detected only a few times. The J gene is TRBJ1-2, the V gene TRBV12-3 or TRBV12-4, with 12 bases matching TRBD1. V was clipped by 7 bases and J by 8 bases; unmatched bases: 11. There are 15 residues in the CDR3. The DNA for the CDR3 is TGTGCCAGCACCCCCCCGGGACAGGGGGCGAGGGGCTACACCTTC. Its protein product is CASTPPGQGARGYTF.

This clonotype was detected a few times. CDR3 sequence: CASTLWRAGELFF. CDR3 DNA: TGTGCCAGCACCCTCTGGAGGGCAGGGGAGCTGTTTTTT. The chain is built from TRBV6-2 or TRBV6-3 and TRBJ2-2; D is possibly TRBD2 (6 bases). Deletions cut 7 bases from V and 8 bases from J, with 14 bases between. Germline V gene lookup returns CDR1 MNHEY and CDR2 SVGEGT. The CDR3 runs 13 residues.

The J gene is TRBJ2-7, the V gene TRBV5-1; 7 nucleotides agree with TRBD1. After removal of 4 bases from V and 0 bases from J, the junction contained 13 bases not matched to a gene. Germline assignment: CDR1 SGHRS and CDR2 YFSETQ. The CDR3 contains 17 residues. In nucleotides, the CDR3 is TGCGCCAGCAGCCCCCTTGGGGACAGTGGGGGCTCCTACGAGCAGTACTTC. Amino acid sequence: CASSPLGDSGGSYEQYF.

This clonotype was recorded a few times. This rearrangement joins TRBV6-1 to TRBJ2-6; perhaps TRBD1 as D (6 bases). The CDR3 extends over 13 amino acids. Per the germline V gene, CDR1 is MNHNS and CDR2 is SASEGT. The CDR3 sequence is CAYRAGGANVLTF. The CDR3, as DNA: TGTGCTTACAGGGCGGGCGGGGCCAACGTCCTGACTTTC.

This clonotype came up many times. The rearrangement joins TRBV6-1 to TRBJ2-1; 13 nucleotides line up with TRBD2. Unmatched junction bases numbered 11, after V lost 5 bases and J lost 4 bases. The CDR3 loop spans 18 amino acids. CDR1 MNHNS and CDR2 SASEGT come from the germline V gene. CDR3 in DNA: TGTGCCAGCAGTTACCGAACGACTAGCGGGGGGACATACAATGAGCAGTTCTTC. This gives the protein CASSYRTTSGGTYNEQFF.

The chain is built from TRBV18 and TRBJ1-5; perhaps TRBD1 as D (5 bases). The V gene's germline CDR1 is KGHSH and CDR2 LQKENI. The CDR3 extends over 16 amino acids. Trimming left V 6 bases short and J 7 bases short, with 22 bases between. The CDR3 region has the DNA TGTGCCAGCTCCTCCCAGCCGGGGGGAAATATACAGCCCCAGCATTTT. Protein product: CASSSQPGGNIQPQHF. The full variable domain, in which reference TRBV18 and TRBJ1-5 provide the parts outside the CDR3, is NAGVMQNPRHLVRRRGQEARLRCSPMKGHSHVYWYRQLPEEGLKFMVYLQKENIIDESGMPKERFSAEFPKEGPSILRIQQVVRGDSAAYFCASSSQPGGNIQPQHFGDGTRLSIL.

This clonotype appeared many times. The V and J genes are TRBV29-1 and TRBJ2-7; either TRBD1 or TRBD2 may supply D (6 bases each). Trimming removed 5 bases at V and 4 bases at J, with 12 bases between. The germline gives CDR1 SQVTM, CDR2 ANQGSEA. The CDR3 totals 12 residues. CDR3: CSVRGRFYEQYF. Here the CDR3 DNA reads TGCAGCGTTCGGGGGCGTTTTTACGAGCAGTACTTC.

With regard to this clonotype: With a much larger clone just one base away, this may be a read error. The rearrangement links TRBV11-2 to TRBJ1-1, with a weak D call TRBD1 (6 bases). There are 13 residues in the CDR3. CDR1 and CDR2 (germline): SGHAT, FQNNGV. The chain's CDR3 is CTSSFTGAPEAFF. The CDR3 region has the DNA TGTACCAGCAGCTTTACGGGGGCCCCTGAAGCTTTCTTT.

V is TRBV19 and J is TRBJ2-7; 7 positions agree with TRBD1. After removal of 7 bases from V and 6 bases from J, the junction contained 12 bases not matched to a gene. The CDR3 runs 14 residues. Germline V gene data show CDR1 as LNHDA and CDR2 as SQIVND (reference sequence). CDR3 sequence reads: CASKGWQGDGEQYF. For the CDR3, the DNA is TGTGCCAGTAAGGGATGGCAGGGGGACGGCGAGCAGTACTTC.

This clonotype was recorded at least ten times. The chain links TRBV12-3 or TRBV12-4 to TRBJ1-3; D may be TRBD1 (5 bases). With 2 bases removed from V and 0 bases from J, the gap between germline ends came to 11 bases. This CDR3 has 16 amino acids. For the CDR3, the DNA is TGTGCCAGCAGTTTATGGGGACCATCCTCTGGAAACACCATATATTTT. Its protein product is CASSLWGPSSGNTIYF.